This TCR beta chain was sequenced during a study of beta chain features in type 1 diabetes. Study-wide results and caveats: The study found that naive, central memory and Treg TCRB repertoires appeared more similar in patients than in healthy donors. TCRB CDR3 length was moderately but significantly reduced in all four CD4+ subsets of Type 1 diabetes patients.

Sequenced material consisted of expressed TCRB transcripts (all of the isolated RNA was reverse transcribed). Produced via immunoSEQ multiplex PCR; TCRdb's table is partial and in-frame only. The sample holds about 710,000 clones, more than 13% seen once. In regard to this clone: Its antigen is as yet unknown.

Germline assignment: CDR1 SGHNT and CDR2 YENEEA. The CDR3 runs to 16 residues. V dropped 5 bases and J dropped 0 bases, with 14 bases sitting between them. The TCR sequence derives from a young man with type 1 diabetes. The chain links TRBV11-3 to TRBJ2-1, with D perhaps given as TRBD1 or TRBD2 (5 bases each). The sample taken for sequencing was naive CD4+ T cells from blood. In DNA form, the CDR3 reads TGTGCCAGCAGCGGTCCGGGACGGGGCTCCTACAATGAGCAGTTCTTC. This encodes CASSGPGRGSYNEQFF.